This paragraph reports one T cell receptor (beta chain). Its antigen is still unknown. The CDR3 is 14 residues long. V lost 3 bases and J lost 2, with 10 bases in between. Germline lookup yields CDR1 MNHNS and CDR2 SASEGT. Pools of viral peptides were used by the ViraFEST assay to expand antigen-specific CD4+ T cells ahead of sequencing. Scientists isolated CD4+ T cells after an approximately ten-day culture period ended. Infection dated between March and December 2020, before the Alpha, Beta and Delta variants reached the United States. With an HIV-1 Nef peptide pool, the negative control culture was set up. In the cultures, half the medium was exchanged for IL-2 medium on days 3 and 7. This record comes from a study of vaccination effects on CD4 cells after COVID-19. Study findings and constraints: By a late point after vaccination, infection- and vaccine-induced clones had shrunk markedly through clonal contraction. In convalescent patients, vaccine-induced clones largely differed from infection-induced clones.

The assay was immunoSEQ multiplex PCR, and TCRdb's table has in-frame clones only and misses some. The table lists roughly 54,000 clones, under 80% of them singletons. This chain uses TRBV6-1 with TRBJ2-5; a possible D gene is TRBD1 (5 bases). The TCR comes from a human donor who had a prior SARS-CoV-2 infection. Sequenced material: CD4+ T cells from PBMCs cultured with HIV peptides, taken before COVID-19 vaccination. Subset specified: HIV-1 Nef peptide pool negative control/reference culture. The CDR3 nucleotides read TGTGCCAGCAGTGACGCTGCAGGGCAAGAGACCCAGTACTTC. Amino acids: CASSDAAGQETQYF.